Presented here are 14 T cell receptor beta chains from one specimen sequenced in a study of vaccination and CD4 T cells after COVID-19 (dated by TCRdb to between 2021 and 2022). Receptors were amplified or captured by PCR. The listed sequencing device is Illumina iSeq 100. At the Johns Hopkins FTIC core, DNA from the cultured CD4+ T cells underwent TCR sequencing with the Oncomine TCR Beta short-read assay. TCRdb handled the public reads itself, with Q25 trimming in fastp and clone calling in MiXCR, and kept productive beta chains. Merged by CDR3 protein, the rows form single entries marked with the most common genes and DNA. The sample table records 15,000 to 20,000 distinct CDR3 sequences; less than 65% of these occur just once. The ten largest clones capture more than 10% of the sample. The sample's treatment or condition label, decoded: roughly 11-day PBMC culture with coronavirus spike peptide pools or control peptides (ViraFEST assay).

These TCRs are of unknown antigen specificity. Sequenced input: CD4+ T cells from blood, cultured in vitro. These receptors were collected from a human donor who had recovered from COVID-19.

The V call is TRBV2, the J call TRBJ2-2, with D perhaps matching TRBD1 (6 bases). This CDR3 region has 15 residues. From germline, CDR1 is SNHLY and CDR2 FYNNEI. V was trimmed by 7 bases and J by 6 bases, leaving 18 bases between them. The CDR3: CASNDRDMEAGELFF. The CDR3 DNA follows: TGTGCCAGCAACGACCGGGACATGGAGGCCGGGGAGCTGTTTTTT.

This chain connects TRBV6-5 to TRBJ2-7; TRBD1 matches at 8 bases. Germline V gene lookup returns CDR1 MNHEY and CDR2 SVGAGI. This CDR3 has 14 residues. V gave up 0 bases and J gave up 5 bases; unmatched junction bases: 3. CDR3 residues: CASSYSTGGNEQYF. The CDR3 DNA follows: TGTGCCAGCAGTTACTCAACAGGGGGGAACGAGCAGTACTTC.

This clonotype was counted between two and nine times. V is TRBV20-1 and J is TRBJ1-5; 7 bases map to TRBD1. The J segment lost 3 bases and the V segment lost 5 bases, leaving 10 bases of the junction unmatched. Germline values: CDR1 DFQATT, CDR2 SNEGSKA (reference sequence). CDR3 length: 15 residues. For the CDR3, the DNA is TGCAGTGCTGAGCCGGGACAGACCTACAATCAGCCCCAGCATTTT. It specifies CSAEPGQTYNQPQHF.

The rearrangement uses TRBV2 and TRBJ2-3; 7 bases agree with TRBD2. Per the germline V gene, CDR1 is SNHLY and CDR2 is FYNNEI. Trimming at V came to 1 base and at J to 6 bases, leaving 10 bases not matched to a gene. This CDR3 is 16 amino acids long. CDR3 residues: CASSEVSSGIGDTQYF. In nucleotides, the CDR3 is TGTGCCAGCAGTGAAGTGTCTAGCGGCATCGGGGATACGCAGTATTTT.

The chain uses TRBV10-3 and TRBJ2-1; 12 bases are a match to TRBD2. The germline gives CDR1 ENHRY, CDR2 SYGVKD. The CDR3 extends over 15 amino acids. The V segment lost 3 bases and the J segment 7 bases; nucleotides outside the gene matches: 4. The CDR3 DNA sequence: TGTGCCATCAGTGAAGGACTAGCGGGATGGAATGAGCAGTTCTTC. Translated: CAISEGLAGWNEQFF.

In its sample, this clonotype was seen a few times. V gene TRBV7-3 combines with J gene TRBJ1-2; D is perhaps TRBD1 (6 bases). Trimming removed 2 bases from V and 1 base from J, with 11 bases in between. This CDR3 contains 15 residues. Germline values: CDR1 SGHTA, CDR2 FQGTGA. This chain's CDR3 is CASSLPSQGNYGYTF. The CDR3 DNA reads TGTGCCAGCAGCTTACCGTCACAGGGTAACTATGGCTACACCTTC.

CDR3: CASSFQIDQPQHF. The CDR3 bases are TGTGCCAGCAGCTTCCAGATAGATCAGCCCCAGCATTTT. This chain uses TRBV7-2 with TRBJ1-5; D unresolved. This CDR3 is 13 amino acids long. Trimming took off 3 bases at V and 5 bases at J, with 8 bases between the two ends. Germline V CDR1 and CDR2: SGHTA, FQGNSA.

The chain links TRBV4-3 to TRBJ2-2; D may be TRBD2 (7 bases). CDR3 length: 16 amino acids. The germline V gene encodes CDR1 LGHNA and CDR2 YSLEER. The V and J ends lost 1 base and 4 bases respectively, with 13 bases between them. Here the CDR3 reads CASSQVGGHGTGELFF. The CDR3 region has the DNA TGCGCCAGCAGCCAAGTCGGGGGGCATGGCACCGGGGAGCTGTTTTTT.

The table lists this clonotype with a few counts. This rearrangement joins TRBV23-1 to TRBJ1-2; TRBD1 matches 8 bases. TRBV23-1 is an ORF; its function is uncertain. The CDR3 is 18 amino acids. V was pared by 2 bases and J by 5 bases, with 16 bases of the junction left unmatched. CDR3 nucleotides: TGCGCCAGCAGTCAACCAGGATTCGACGACAGGGGCTTTTATGGCTACACCTTC. Encoded protein: CASSQPGFDDRGFYGYTF.

V and J are TRBV2 and TRBJ1-4; TRBD1 aligns across 7 bases. The V gene end was trimmed by 4 bases and the J gene end by 7 bases; junction bases not matched to a gene: 3. The germline V gene encodes CDR1 SNHLY and CDR2 FYNNEI. This CDR3 has 13 amino acids. CDR3 nucleotides: TGTGCCAGCAGTGGACAGGGCCCTGAAAAACTGTTTTTT. Amino acid sequence: CASSGQGPEKLFF.

This rearrangement joins TRBV6-5 to TRBJ2-6; 8 nucleotides line up with TRBD2. CDR3 length: 18 residues. Per germline, CDR1 MNHEY and CDR2 SVGAGI. Trimming cost V 0 bases and J 3 bases; bases outside gene matches: 7. This CDR3 is CASSYSNLGRGGANVLTF. The DNA of the CDR3 is TGTGCCAGCAGTTACTCGAATCTCGGGAGGGGTGGGGCCAACGTCCTGACTTTC.

This CDR3 reads CASSYTPTGMVHEQYF. The CDR3 DNA reads TGTGCCAGCAGTTATACACCCACAGGGATGGTCCACGAGCAGTACTTC. V usage is TRBV6-5 and J usage is TRBJ2-7, with D maybe TRBD1 (6 bases). Trimming shortened V by 3 bases and J by 5 bases, and 20 bases separated the two germline ends. Germline V gene lookup returns CDR1 MNHEY and CDR2 SVGAGI. The CDR3 is 16 residues long.

The chain combines TRBV7-2 with TRBJ2-2, with a weak D call TRBD1 (5 bases). Looked up from germline, CDR1 is SGHTA and CDR2 is FQGNSA. V was pared by 4 bases and J by 4 bases, with 16 bases between. This CDR3 is 16 amino acids long. The CDR3 loop is CASSSFPRGPTGELFF. As DNA, the CDR3 is TGTGCCAGCAGCTCTTTCCCTAGGGGTCCCACCGGGGAGCTGTTTTTT.

This clonotype was recorded a few times. V usage is TRBV28 and J usage is TRBJ2-2; 12 bases align to TRBD2. The CDR3 contains 16 residues. Germline CDR1 is MDHEN and CDR2 is SYDVKM. Germline trimming cut 5 bases from V and 8 bases from J; bases unmatched to any gene: 9. As DNA, the CDR3 is TGTGCCAGCAGTCTAGCGGGAGGGCCGTTAGCTGGGGAGCTGTTTTTT. This translates into CASSLAGGPLAGELFF.